The 25 T cell receptor beta chains listed next were all sequenced from one sample in a study of spatial heterogeneity in lung cancer. MiXCR, applied by TCRdb to the 5' RACE reads, yields one record per CDR3 protein. The table records roughly 71,000 distinct CDR3 sequences, 7.5% to 10% of them present only once. The time point: blood at routine non-recurrence follow-up after resection. The sequencing here drew on PBMCs, taken at follow-up. The receptors come from a female donor with early-stage non-small cell lung cancer.

Many counts were recorded for this clonotype. The chain has TRBV19 and TRBJ1-1; no clear D. This CDR3 comprises 12 residues. CDR1 is LNHDA, CDR2 SQIVND, per germline (reference sequence). V lost 7 bases and J lost 2, with 8 bases in between. In DNA form, the CDR3 reads TGTGCCAGTACCGATATTAACACTGAAGCTTTCTTT. Translating gives CASTDINTEAFF.

This chain joins TRBV2 and TRBJ2-7; the match to TRBD1 covers 12 bases. The germline V gene encodes CDR1 SNHLY and CDR2 FYNNEI. The CDR3 spans 14 residues. V dropped 6 bases and J dropped 3; count of bases not matched to a gene: 3. The CDR3 DNA reads as TGTGCCAGCAGGGGACAGGGGGCTAGCTACGAGCAGTACTTC. Its translation is CASRGQGASYEQYF.

This clonotype was picked up a small number of times. The rearrangement joins TRBV5-1 to TRBJ2-7, with unresolved D. CDR3 length: 12 residues. Germline values: CDR1 SGHRS, CDR2 YFSETQ. Trimming stripped 0 bases from V and 3 bases from J, with 4 bases between. The CDR3 DNA sequence: TGCGCCAGCAGCTTGGCCAACTACGAGCAGTACTTC. It codes for CASSLANYEQYF.

Only a few counts were recorded for this clonotype. The rearrangement joins TRBV27 to TRBJ2-7; possibly TRBD2 for D (6 bases). Trimming took off 7 bases at V and 5 bases at J, with 15 bases between the two ends. Per the germline V gene, CDR1 is MNHEY and CDR2 is SMNVEV (reference sequence). This CDR3 is 13 amino acids long. The CDR3 region has the DNA TGTGCCAGCACCCCCCGGGGGAGCAACGAGCAGTACTTC. Amino acids: CASTPRGSNEQYF.

This clonotype was counted at least ten times. The genes are TRBV20-1 and TRBJ1-3; D might be TRBD1 (6 bases). CDR3 size: 14 residues. Germline V gene data show CDR1 as DFQATT and CDR2 as SNEGSKA (reference sequence). The V and J ends lost 0 bases and 3 bases respectively, with 9 bases between them. The CDR3 DNA reads TGCAGTGCTAGAGATCTGGACAGTGGAAACACCATATATTTT. The encoded protein is CSARDLDSGNTIYF.

The chain combines TRBV18 with TRBJ2-3, with D uncertain. The CDR3 totals 12 residues. Germline assignment: CDR1 KGHSH and CDR2 LQKENI. V dropped 2 bases and J dropped 4 bases, with 4 bases sitting between them. In DNA form, the CDR3 reads TGTGCCAGCTCACCAGTAGCAGATACGCAGTATTTT. It yields the protein CASSPVADTQYF.

This clonotype was observed at least ten times. This chain connects TRBV28 to TRBJ2-5, with a weak D call TRBD2 (5 bases). CDR1 is MDHEN, CDR2 SYDVKM, per germline. Deletions cut 2 bases from V and 10 bases from J, with 11 bases between. The CDR3 length is 12 residues. The CDR3 reads CASSLPGKDQYF. CDR3 bases: TGTGCCAGCAGTTTACCCGGGAAGGACCAGTACTTC.

There are many counts of this clonotype. This chain links TRBV20-1 with TRBJ2-5; TRBD1 agrees at 7 bases. V lost 5 bases, J lost 2 bases, and 8 bases stayed unmatched. This CDR3 has 14 amino acids. Germline lookup yields CDR1 DFQATT and CDR2 SNEGSKA (reference sequence). CDR3 nucleotide sequence: TGCAGTGCTTACCCGACAGGGCATCAAGAGACCCAGTACTTC. Translation: CSAYPTGHQETQYF.

Regarding this clonotype: One base away lies a much larger clone, so this may be a sequencing read error. The J gene is TRBJ2-1, the V gene TRBV9; either TRBD1 or TRBD2 may fit D (6 bases each). Germline assignment: CDR1 SGDLS and CDR2 YYNGEE. This CDR3 region has 15 residues. The DNA for the CDR3 is TGTGCCAGCAGCGTAGCAGGGGACTCCAACAATGAGCAGTTCTTC. Encoded protein: CASSVAGDSNNEQFF.

This clonotype has a count of ten or more. CDR3 sequence reads: CASRDRSSGANVLTF. CDR3 coding DNA: TGTGCCAGCAGGGACAGGAGCTCTGGGGCCAACGTCCTGACTTTC. The chain combines TRBV2 with TRBJ2-6, with 7 bases fitting TRBD1. The germline V gene encodes CDR1 SNHLY and CDR2 FYNNEI. The junction had 2 bases not matched to a gene; V was cut back by 6 bases and J by 0 bases. The CDR3 spans 15 residues.

This clonotype has more than one count but fewer than ten. The gene calls are TRBV5-1 and TRBJ1-3, with a tentative D call TRBD1 (6 bases). This CDR3 is 17 amino acids long. The germline V gene has CDR1 SGHRS and CDR2 YFSETQ. V lost 0 bases, J lost 8 bases, and 21 bases lay in between. This CDR3 reads CASSLERGANRRHTIYF. The CDR3 nucleotides read TGCGCCAGCAGCTTGGAGAGGGGGGCGAATCGGAGACACACCATATATTTT.

This clonotype was found many times. The chain links TRBV29-1 to TRBJ1-5; unclear D gene. Trimming removed 7 bases at V and 10 bases at J, with 8 bases between. CDR1 is SQVTM, CDR2 ANQGSEA, per germline. The CDR3 spans 9 residues. The chain's CDR3 is CSERSPQHF. CDR3 coding DNA: TGCAGCGAACGGAGCCCCCAGCATTTT.

This clonotype turned up a few times. The chain is built from TRBV4-2 and TRBJ2-7; D is perhaps TRBD1 or TRBD2 (5 bases each). V shed 10 bases and J shed 4 bases, with 17 bases lying between them. Germline-derived CDR1 and CDR2 are LGHNA and YNFKEQ. The CDR3 is 13 amino acids. The CDR3 DNA follows: TGTGCCACCTCCGGGACGAAAAATTACGAGCAGTACTTC. It encodes CATSGTKNYEQYF.

This clonotype was detected many times. V usage is TRBV27 and J usage is TRBJ2-5, with 7 bases matching TRBD1. V shed 5 bases, J shed 5 bases, and the junction held 11 bases outside the gene matches. CDR3 length: 15 amino acids. Germline V gene data show CDR1 as MNHEY and CDR2 as SMNVEV (reference sequence). CDR3 sequence reads: CASSIFTDRVETQYF. The DNA for the CDR3 is TGTGCCAGCAGTATCTTCACAGACAGGGTTGAGACCCAGTACTTC.

In its sample, this clonotype was seen many times. The rearrangement links TRBV15 to TRBJ2-4; D uncertain. Deletions cut 3 bases from V and 7 bases from J, with 10 bases between. From germline, CDR1 is LNHNV and CDR2 YYDKDF (reference sequence). The CDR3 consists of 13 residues. The CDR3 DNA follows: TGTGCCACCAGCAGGGACCAGAGCAACATTCAGTACTTC. Residues: CATSRDQSNIQYF.

This clonotype was counted at least ten times. V and J are TRBV5-4 and TRBJ1-2; 8 bases match TRBD1. The CDR3 length is 13 residues. Germline V lookup: CDR1 SGHNT, CDR2 YYREEE (reference sequence). The V gene end was trimmed by 4 bases and the J gene end by 8 bases; junction bases not matched to a gene: 7. CDR3 loop: CASSEDREYGYTF. DNA of the CDR3: TGTGCCAGCAGCGAGGACAGGGAATACGGCTACACCTTC.

This clonotype was counted at least ten times. This chain connects TRBV7-9 to TRBJ1-1; TRBD1 might be the D (5 bases). This CDR3 has 15 residues. V lost 4 bases, J lost 5 bases, and 17 bases lay in between. Germline CDR1 is SEHNR and CDR2 is FQNEAQ (reference sequence). The CDR3 sequence is CASSSSGGAGTEAFF. CDR3 DNA: TGTGCCAGCAGCTCGAGCGGTGGGGCGGGGACTGAAGCTTTCTTT.

This clonotype was observed at least ten times. The genes are TRBV5-4 and TRBJ2-5; D not certain. The CDR3 totals 13 residues. The germline gives CDR1 SGHNT, CDR2 YYREEE (reference sequence). V lost 0 bases and J 3 bases, leaving 6 bases between the germline ends. The DNA of the CDR3 is TGTGCCAGCAGCTTGGGGCAGGAAGAGACCCAGTACTTC. Translating it yields CASSLGQEETQYF.

This clonotype occurred once. The chain employs TRBV19 and TRBJ1-5; 11 nucleotides match TRBD1. In germline, CDR1 is LNHDA, CDR2 SQIVND (reference sequence). The trim removed 7 bases at V and 5 bases at J, leaving 10 bases unmatched. This CDR3 spans 16 amino acids. CDR3 in amino acids: CASNAPGTGGDQPQHF. CDR3 bases: TGTGCCAGTAATGCCCCCGGGACAGGGGGGGATCAGCCCCAGCATTTT.

This rearrangement joins TRBV5-1 to TRBJ2-7; possibly TRBD1 for D (5 bases). The germline CDR1 and CDR2 sequences are SGHRS and YFSETQ. The length of the CDR3 is 15 residues. V was trimmed by 4 bases and J by 4 bases, leaving 18 bases between them. The CDR3 loop is CASSAQGASLYEQYF. The CDR3 region has the DNA TGCGCCAGCAGCGCCCAAGGGGCTTCCCTTTACGAGCAGTACTTC.

In this sample, this clonotype turned up many times. The chain recombines TRBV7-6 with TRBJ1-1; perhaps TRBD1 as D (5 bases). The CDR3 runs to 13 residues. Between the trimmed V and J ends, which lost 1 base and 10 bases, there was a span of 13 bases. CDR1 and CDR2 from the germline V gene are SGHVS and FNYEAQ. In nucleotides, the CDR3 is TGTGCCAGCAGCTTAGTGGGGGGTGAGTTAGCTTTCTTT. Translation: CASSLVGGELAFF.

At least ten counts were recorded for this clonotype. The genes are TRBV10-3 and TRBJ2-7, with a tentative D call TRBD1 (6 bases). The ends were cut back, 5 bases at V and 4 bases at J, with 18 bases in the middle. Germline CDR1 ENHRY, CDR2 SYGVKD. The CDR3 length is 15 residues. CDR3 sequence: CAISPGSGVPYEQYF. As DNA, the CDR3 is TGTGCCATCAGTCCAGGATCAGGGGTCCCATACGAGCAGTACTTC.

This clonotype was picked up many times. The V call is TRBV6-5, the J call TRBJ2-1, with 13 bases lining up with TRBD2. Germline trimming cut 5 bases from V and 7 bases from J; bases unmatched to any gene: 17. The CDR3 consists of 19 residues. Per germline, CDR1 MNHEY and CDR2 SVGAGI. CDR3 sequence reads: CASSNPRGLGLAGDNEQFF. As DNA, the CDR3 is TGTGCCAGCAGTAACCCCAGGGGGCTAGGACTAGCGGGAGATAATGAGCAGTTCTTC.

J is TRBJ2-7 and V is TRBV19; TRBD2 matches at 10 bases. The V segment lost 6 bases and the J segment 0 bases; nucleotides outside the gene matches: 5. The CDR3 runs 15 residues. The germline V gene has CDR1 LNHDA and CDR2 SQIVND (reference sequence). The CDR3 region has the DNA TGTGCCAGTAGAAGTACTAGCGGGAACTCCTACGAGCAGTACTTC. Its protein is CASRSTSGNSYEQYF.

This clonotype occurred a few times. The V and J genes are TRBV5-1 and TRBJ2-2; 7 bases are shared with TRBD1. V lost 4 bases, J lost 2 bases, and 8 bases stayed unmatched. Per the germline V gene, CDR1 is SGHRS and CDR2 is YFSETQ. The CDR3 spans 16 residues. This CDR3 is CASSLLTGHNTGELFF. CDR3 nucleotide sequence: TGCGCCAGCAGCCTTCTGACAGGGCATAACACCGGGGAGCTGTTTTTT.